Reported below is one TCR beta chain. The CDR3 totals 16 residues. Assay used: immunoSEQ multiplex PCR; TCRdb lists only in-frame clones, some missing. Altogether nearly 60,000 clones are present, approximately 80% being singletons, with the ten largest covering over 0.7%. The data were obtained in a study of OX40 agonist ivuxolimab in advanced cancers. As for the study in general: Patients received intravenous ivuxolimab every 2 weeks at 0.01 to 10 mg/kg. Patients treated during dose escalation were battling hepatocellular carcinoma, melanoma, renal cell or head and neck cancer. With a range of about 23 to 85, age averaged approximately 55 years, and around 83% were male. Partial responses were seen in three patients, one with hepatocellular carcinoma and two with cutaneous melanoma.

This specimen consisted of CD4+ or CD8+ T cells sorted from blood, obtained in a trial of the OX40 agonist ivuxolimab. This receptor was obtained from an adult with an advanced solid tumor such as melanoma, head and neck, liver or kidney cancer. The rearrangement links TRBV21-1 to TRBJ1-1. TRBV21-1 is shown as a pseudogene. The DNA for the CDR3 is TGTGCCAGCAGAGACTCCGTAGACACAATTCGCACTGAAGCTTTCTTT. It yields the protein CASRDSVDTIRTEAFF.